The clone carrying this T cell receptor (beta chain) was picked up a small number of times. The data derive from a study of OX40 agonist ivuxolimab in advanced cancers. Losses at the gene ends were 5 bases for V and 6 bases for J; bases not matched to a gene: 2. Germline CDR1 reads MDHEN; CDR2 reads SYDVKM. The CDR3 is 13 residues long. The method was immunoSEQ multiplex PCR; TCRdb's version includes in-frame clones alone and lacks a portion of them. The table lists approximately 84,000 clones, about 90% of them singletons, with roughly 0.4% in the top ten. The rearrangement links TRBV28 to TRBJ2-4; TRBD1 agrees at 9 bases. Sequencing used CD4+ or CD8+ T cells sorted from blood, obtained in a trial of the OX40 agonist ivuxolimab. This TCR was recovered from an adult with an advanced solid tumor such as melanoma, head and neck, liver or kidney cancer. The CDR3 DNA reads TGTGCCAGCAGTGGACAGGGGACAAACATTCAGTACTTC. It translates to CASSGQGTNIQYF.